This TCR beta chain was sequenced for a study of blood T cell repertoires in COVID-19. As for the study in general: The United States, Italy and Spain provided the acute and convalescent COVID-19 samples. PBMCs, B-cell-depleted T cells, or T cells provided the cDNA or gDNA that made up the material.

V was pared by 4 bases and J by 5 bases, with 4 bases of the junction left unmatched. This CDR3 has 14 amino acids. The germline gives CDR1 SGHNT, CDR2 YYREEE (reference sequence). Original data processing: Estimation of nucleated cell counts relied on the amplification of reference gene primers. Sequencing was performed with immunoSEQ multiplex PCR; in TCRdb, only in-frame clones are kept and a portion is missing. That table is the source of V, J and clone size, and D and trimming were worked out from the DNA. The table records about 120,000 clones, roughly 69% of them present only once. This clone was counted only a few times.

V and J are TRBV5-4 and TRBJ2-7; 12 nucleotides agree with TRBD2. The receptor's source is a woman between 65 and 79 years old with acute or convalescent COVID-19. Sequenced material: peripheral blood. This CDR3 is CASSPRLAGDEQYF. Here the CDR3 DNA reads TGTGCCAGCAGCCCCCGACTAGCGGGAGACGAGCAGTACTTC. Full variable domain (missing parts from reference TRBV5-4 and TRBJ2-7): ETGVTQSPTHLIKTRGQQVTLRCSSQSGHNTVSWYQQALGQGPQFIFQYYREEENGRGNFPPRFSGLQFPNYSSELNVNALELDDSALYLCASSPRLAGDEQYFGPGTRLTVT.